Below, one T cell receptor beta chain is given with its context. It has no known antigen specificity. Base qualities are not at hand, and no much larger clone is one base apart. This record belongs to a study of long-term antiretroviral therapy in people with HIV (dated by TCRdb to 2022 to 2024). As for the study more broadly: Collection of the earliest samples took place about a decade ahead of the 2015 WHO recommendation for immediate ART, at a time when ART was typically delayed until CD4 counts fell. This retrospective serial study examined whether starting ART and sustained HIV suppression were associated with changes in the composition and diversity of the TRB repertoire in peripheral blood. A total of roughly 200 cryopreserved PBMC samples came from a few dozen adults with confirmed HIV infection and were collected serially over a mean of roughly 6 years (range 1-12). Of the approximately 30 participants with HIV, ten to eleven were female. No cross-contamination during QIAcube processing turned up in test extractions that ran a monoclonal T-cell line alongside 30 to 40 polyclonal samples. Beyond this particular receptor, the publication reports: No data were available on ART adherence, viral resistance or therapy changes, limiting inferences about post-ART repertoire changes. The repertoire was dominated across all time points by expanded TRB clones identified before ART initiation, although this dominance was seen to fluctuate and to decrease in many PLHIV after ART. Samples dated from about 2003 to 2018, and the ART regimens used may be less effective than current ones. CDR3 length ranges in HIV repertoires were narrower than in controls, and network structure suggested an antigen-experienced repertoire with only a slight naive shift after ART. Owing to limited PBMC availability, only the TCR beta chain was sequenced, without alpha chain pairing. ART initiation was associated with a significant increase in TRB diversity, but diversity stayed significantly below transplant donor controls even after long-term ART. Because cell numbers in pre-ART samples were limited, unsorted PBMC were profiled instead of sorted CD4+ and CD8+ T cells.

To be included, a participant needed at least one PBMC sample from before ART initiation plus at least two post-ART samples. Every participant with HIV received treatment in the United States of America. Before DNA extraction, cryopreserved samples of about 1-10 million PBMC were thawed and washed. At the time of the earliest PBMC sample, participants with HIV were aged between roughly 20 and 54 years. PBMC samples were contributed by each participant from 1-4 timepoints before ART initiation and 2-8 timepoints after ART initiation, with a median of 7 samples. Serial HIV viral load, CD4+ T-cell count, ART history and demographic data were obtained for every participant. Genomic DNA was extracted from unsorted PBMC with a Qiagen kit on a QIAcube, processed in batches of 12 samples. Reading the germline V gene (reference sequence) gives CDR1 MNHEY and CDR2 SMNVEV. From the cysteine up to the phenylalanine, the CDR3 has a length of 13 residues. Only the CDR3 portion is preserved as DNA: 39 bases, with reading frame beginning at the first base. V gives up 8 bases and J gives up 0 bases, and the segment between their germline ends measures 11 bases.

The immunoSEQ hsTCRB v3.0 assay was used at survey level resolution for TRB variable region sequencing. A depth of roughly 35,000-55,000 T-cell genomes per sample was targeted for TRB sequencing. An Illumina MiSeq with a v3 150-cycle kit was used to sequence the pooled TRB libraries. The paper's processing steps were these. Repertoire analysis was performed in R inside a reproducible Nextflow workflow that covered QC, data transformation and analysis. LymphoSeq2, an R package for exploring AIRR-Seq data, was used to implement the custom analyses. Four samples that yielded fewer than 5000 total TRB sequences were excluded, so that 150 to 200 HIV repertoires were analyzed. Of the roughly 180 retained HIV repertoires, 59 were collected before and 129 after ART initiation. Repertoires were downsampled to 5000 TRB nucleotide sequences, and summary statistics were averaged over 100 downsampling iterations. TRB sequences were retained for analysis only if CDR3 regions of at least seven amino acids were present. Diversity was assessed using a clonality score derived from Shannon entropy and using the Gini coefficient. In the repertoire networks, any two of the top 5000 CDR3 amino acid sequences were connected whenever the two sequences differed by an edit distance of one. GLIPH2 predicted antigen specificity groups and MHC restriction for TRB CDR3 amino acid sequences. To flag known CMV, EBV, HIV or tissue antigen associations, CDR3 amino acid sequences were matched against VDJdb and McPAS-TCR. Pre-ART, post-ART and control groups were compared with Wilcoxon signed-rank tests and Holm-Bonferroni correction. TCRdb's version of the immuneACCESS table is confined to in-frame rearrangements and falls short of the full clone set. An unresolved V gene accounts for under half of the shortfall where checked; the remainder is of unknown origin. From that table come the V and J calls and clone size; the DNA was used to work out D and trimming. The table for this sample lists 20,000 to 30,000 clones; 70% to 85% of them were counted only once. About 9.1% of the sample is taken by the ten largest.

The sequence derives from a woman aged 35 to 49 with HIV. The sequenced sample was unsorted PBMCs, obtained 1.2 years after starting antiretroviral therapy. This chain joins TRBV27 to TRBJ2-7; a confident D gene designation cannot be given. The sequenced DNA: TGTGCCAGCTCCCCCCAAATCTCCTACGAGCAGTACTTC. Translated, this is CASSPQISYEQYF.